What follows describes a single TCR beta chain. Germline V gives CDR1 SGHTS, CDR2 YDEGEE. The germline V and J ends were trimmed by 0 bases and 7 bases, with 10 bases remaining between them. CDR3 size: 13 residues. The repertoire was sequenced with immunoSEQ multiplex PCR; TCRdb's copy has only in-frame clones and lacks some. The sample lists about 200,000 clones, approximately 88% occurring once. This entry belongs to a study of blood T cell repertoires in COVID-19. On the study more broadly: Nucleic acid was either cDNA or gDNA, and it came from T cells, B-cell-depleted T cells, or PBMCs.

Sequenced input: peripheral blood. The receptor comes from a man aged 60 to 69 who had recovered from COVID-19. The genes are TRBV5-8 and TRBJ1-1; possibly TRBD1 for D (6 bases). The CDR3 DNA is TGTGCCAGCAGCTTGGTGGACAGATATGAAGCTTTCTTT. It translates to CASSLVDRYEAFF.